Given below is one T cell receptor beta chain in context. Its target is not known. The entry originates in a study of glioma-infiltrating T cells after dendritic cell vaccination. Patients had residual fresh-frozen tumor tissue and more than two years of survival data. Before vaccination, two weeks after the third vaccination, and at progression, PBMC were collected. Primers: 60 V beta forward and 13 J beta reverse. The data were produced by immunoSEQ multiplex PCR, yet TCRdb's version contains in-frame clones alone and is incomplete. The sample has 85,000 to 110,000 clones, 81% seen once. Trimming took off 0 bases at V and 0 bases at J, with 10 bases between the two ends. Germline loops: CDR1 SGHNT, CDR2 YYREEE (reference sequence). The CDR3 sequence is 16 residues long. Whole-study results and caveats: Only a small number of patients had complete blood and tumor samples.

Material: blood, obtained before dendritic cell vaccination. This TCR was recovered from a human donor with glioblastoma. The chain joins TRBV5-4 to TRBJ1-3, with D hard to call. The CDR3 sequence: CASSLGPAASGNTIYF. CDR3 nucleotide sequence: TGTGCCAGCAGCTTGGGCCCCGCGGCCTCTGGAAACACCATATATTTT. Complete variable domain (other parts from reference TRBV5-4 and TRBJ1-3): ETGVTQSPTHLIKTRGQQVTLRCSSQSGHNTVSWYQQALGQGPQFIFQYYREEENGRGNFPPRFSGLQFPNYSSELNVNALELDDSALYLCASSLGPAASGNTIYFGEGSWLTVV.